This TCR beta chain was identified during a study of cytomegalovirus exposure and HLA in healthy donors. In germline, CDR1 is SQVTM, CDR2 ANQGSEA. The CDR3 sequence is 12 residues long. With 4 bases removed from V and 2 bases from J, the gap between germline ends came to 8 bases. With 60 Vbeta and 13 Jbeta primers, the PCR was carried out. The method was immunoSEQ multiplex PCR; TCRdb's version includes in-frame clones alone and lacks a portion of them. The sample records roughly 180,000 clones, roughly 79% being singletons. This rearrangement joins TRBV29-1 to TRBJ2-5, with D maybe TRBD2 (6 bases). The clonotype was recovered from a man younger than 40 in good health and CMV-seronegative. Sample: PBMCs. The CDR3 reads CSVVRGQETQYF. The DNA of the CDR3 is TGCAGCGTTGTACGGGGGCAAGAGACCCAGTACTTC.